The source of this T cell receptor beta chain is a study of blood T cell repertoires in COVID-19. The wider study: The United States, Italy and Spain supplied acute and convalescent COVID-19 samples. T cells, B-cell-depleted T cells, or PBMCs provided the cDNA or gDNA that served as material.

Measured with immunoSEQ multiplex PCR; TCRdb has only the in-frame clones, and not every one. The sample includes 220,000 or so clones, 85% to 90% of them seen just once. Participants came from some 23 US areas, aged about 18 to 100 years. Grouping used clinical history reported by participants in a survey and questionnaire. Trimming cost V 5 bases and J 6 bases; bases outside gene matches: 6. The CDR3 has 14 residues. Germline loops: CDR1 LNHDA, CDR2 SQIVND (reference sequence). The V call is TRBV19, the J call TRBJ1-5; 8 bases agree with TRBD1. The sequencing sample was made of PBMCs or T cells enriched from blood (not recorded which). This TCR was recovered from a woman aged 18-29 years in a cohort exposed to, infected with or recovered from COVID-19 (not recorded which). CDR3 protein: CASSDRGRSQPQHF. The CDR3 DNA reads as TGTGCCAGTAGTGACAGGGGTAGAAGTCAGCCCCAGCATTTT.